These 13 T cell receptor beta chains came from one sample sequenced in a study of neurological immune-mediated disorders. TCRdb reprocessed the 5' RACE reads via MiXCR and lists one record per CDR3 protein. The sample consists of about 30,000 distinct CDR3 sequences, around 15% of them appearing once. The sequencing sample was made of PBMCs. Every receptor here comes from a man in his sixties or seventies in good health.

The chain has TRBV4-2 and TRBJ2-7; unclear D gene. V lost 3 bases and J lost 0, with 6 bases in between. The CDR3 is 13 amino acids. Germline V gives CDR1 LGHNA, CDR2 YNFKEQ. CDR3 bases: TGTGCCAGCAGCCAGGCTAGCTCCTACGAGCAGTACTTC. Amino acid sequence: CASSQASSYEQYF.

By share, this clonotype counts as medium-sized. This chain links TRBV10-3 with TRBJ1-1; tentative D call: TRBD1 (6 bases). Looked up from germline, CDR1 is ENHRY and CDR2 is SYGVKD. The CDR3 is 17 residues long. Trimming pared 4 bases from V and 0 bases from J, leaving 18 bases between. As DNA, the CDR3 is TGTGCCATCAGTGTGAGGGGAGGGGGAGCCCTGAACACTGAAGCTTTCTTT. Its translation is CAISVRGGGALNTEAFF.

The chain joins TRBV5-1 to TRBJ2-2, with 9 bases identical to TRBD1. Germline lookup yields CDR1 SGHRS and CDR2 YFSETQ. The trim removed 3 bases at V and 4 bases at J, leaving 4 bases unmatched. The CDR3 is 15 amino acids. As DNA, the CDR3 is TGCGCCAGCAGCTCACAGGGGGCAGGCACCGGGGAGCTGTTTTTT. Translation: CASSSQGAGTGELFF.

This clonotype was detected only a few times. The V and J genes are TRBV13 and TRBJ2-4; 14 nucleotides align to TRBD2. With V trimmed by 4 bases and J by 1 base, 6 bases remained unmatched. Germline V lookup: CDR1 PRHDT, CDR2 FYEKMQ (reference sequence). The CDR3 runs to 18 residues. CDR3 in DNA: TGTGCCAGCAGCTCCGGACTAGCGGGGGGAGAGGCCAAAAACATTCAGTACTTC. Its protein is CASSSGLAGGEAKNIQYF.

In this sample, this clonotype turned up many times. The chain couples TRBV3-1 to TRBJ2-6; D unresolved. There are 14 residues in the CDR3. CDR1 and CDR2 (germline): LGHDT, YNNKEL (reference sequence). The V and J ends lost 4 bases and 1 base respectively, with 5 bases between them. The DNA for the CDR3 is TGTGCCAGCAGCCGCCTATCTGGGGCCAACGTCCTGACTTTC. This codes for CASSRLSGANVLTF.

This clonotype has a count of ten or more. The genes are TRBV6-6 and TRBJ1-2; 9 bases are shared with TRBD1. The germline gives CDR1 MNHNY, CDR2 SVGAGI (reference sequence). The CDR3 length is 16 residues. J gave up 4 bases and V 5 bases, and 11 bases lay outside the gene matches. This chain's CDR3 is CASSASGTGNLYGYTF. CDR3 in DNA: TGTGCCAGCAGTGCCTCCGGGACAGGGAACCTCTATGGCTACACCTTC.

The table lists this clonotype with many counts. CDR3 sequence (DNA): TGTGCCAGCACTACACAGGGGGCGAGCACTGAAGCTTTCTTT. Protein product: CASTTQGASTEAFF. This rearrangement joins TRBV12-3 or TRBV12-4 to TRBJ1-1, with 9 nucleotides matching TRBD1. V shed 7 bases, J shed 4 bases, and the junction held 7 bases outside the gene matches. This CDR3 has 14 amino acids.

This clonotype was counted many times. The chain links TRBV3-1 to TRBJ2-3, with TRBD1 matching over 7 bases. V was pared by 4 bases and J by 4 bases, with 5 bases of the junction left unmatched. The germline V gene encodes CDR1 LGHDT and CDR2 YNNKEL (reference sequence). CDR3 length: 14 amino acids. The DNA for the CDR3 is TGTGCCAGCAGCCTGAAGGGGGCCCCAGATACGCAGTATTTT. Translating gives CASSLKGAPDTQYF.

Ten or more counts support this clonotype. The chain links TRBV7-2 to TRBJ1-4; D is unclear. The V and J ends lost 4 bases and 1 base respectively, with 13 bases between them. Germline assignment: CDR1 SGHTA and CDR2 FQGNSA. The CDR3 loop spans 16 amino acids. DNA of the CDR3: TGTGCCAGCAGCTCGGTCCCCGGCCGAACTAATGAAAAACTGTTTTTT. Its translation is CASSSVPGRTNEKLFF.

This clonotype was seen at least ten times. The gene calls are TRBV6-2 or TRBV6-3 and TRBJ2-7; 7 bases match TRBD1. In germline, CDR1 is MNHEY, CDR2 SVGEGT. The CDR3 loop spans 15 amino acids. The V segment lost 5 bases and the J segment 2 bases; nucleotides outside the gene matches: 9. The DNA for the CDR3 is TGTGCCAGCAGTCATTTAAGGGACAGTCCCTACGAGCAGTACTTC. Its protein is CASSHLRDSPYEQYF.

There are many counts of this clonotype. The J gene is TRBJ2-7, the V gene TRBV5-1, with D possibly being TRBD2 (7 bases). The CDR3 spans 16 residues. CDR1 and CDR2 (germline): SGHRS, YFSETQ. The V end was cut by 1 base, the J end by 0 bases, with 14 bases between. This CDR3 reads CASSLYRGASSYEQYF. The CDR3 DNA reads TGCGCCAGCAGCTTGTATCGGGGGGCAAGCTCCTACGAGCAGTACTTC.

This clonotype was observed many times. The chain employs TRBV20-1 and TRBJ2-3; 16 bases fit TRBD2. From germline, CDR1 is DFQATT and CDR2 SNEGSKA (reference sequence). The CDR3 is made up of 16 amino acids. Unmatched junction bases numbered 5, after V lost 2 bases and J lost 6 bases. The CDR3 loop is CSARTGTSGGVDTQYF. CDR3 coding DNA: TGCAGTGCTAGAACCGGGACTAGCGGGGGGGTCGATACGCAGTATTTT.

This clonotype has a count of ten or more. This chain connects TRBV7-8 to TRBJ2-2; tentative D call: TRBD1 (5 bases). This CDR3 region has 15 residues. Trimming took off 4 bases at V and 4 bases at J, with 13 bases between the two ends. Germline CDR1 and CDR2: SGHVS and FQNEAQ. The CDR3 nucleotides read TGTGCCAGCAGCTCATCCCCAGGGATCACCGGGGAGCTGTTTTTT. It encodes CASSSSPGITGELFF.